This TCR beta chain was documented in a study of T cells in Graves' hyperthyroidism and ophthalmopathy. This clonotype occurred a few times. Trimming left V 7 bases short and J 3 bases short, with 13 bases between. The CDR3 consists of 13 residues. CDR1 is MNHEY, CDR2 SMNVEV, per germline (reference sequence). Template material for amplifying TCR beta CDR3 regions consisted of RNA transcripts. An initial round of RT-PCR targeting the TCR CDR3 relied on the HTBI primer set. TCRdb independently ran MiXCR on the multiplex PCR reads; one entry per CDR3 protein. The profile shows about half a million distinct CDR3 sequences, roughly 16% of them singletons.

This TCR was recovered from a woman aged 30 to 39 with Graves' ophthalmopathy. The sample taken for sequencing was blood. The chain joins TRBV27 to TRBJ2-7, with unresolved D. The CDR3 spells CASMGYRNYEQYF. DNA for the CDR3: TGTGCCAGCATGGGGTACCGAAACTACGAGCAGTACTTC.